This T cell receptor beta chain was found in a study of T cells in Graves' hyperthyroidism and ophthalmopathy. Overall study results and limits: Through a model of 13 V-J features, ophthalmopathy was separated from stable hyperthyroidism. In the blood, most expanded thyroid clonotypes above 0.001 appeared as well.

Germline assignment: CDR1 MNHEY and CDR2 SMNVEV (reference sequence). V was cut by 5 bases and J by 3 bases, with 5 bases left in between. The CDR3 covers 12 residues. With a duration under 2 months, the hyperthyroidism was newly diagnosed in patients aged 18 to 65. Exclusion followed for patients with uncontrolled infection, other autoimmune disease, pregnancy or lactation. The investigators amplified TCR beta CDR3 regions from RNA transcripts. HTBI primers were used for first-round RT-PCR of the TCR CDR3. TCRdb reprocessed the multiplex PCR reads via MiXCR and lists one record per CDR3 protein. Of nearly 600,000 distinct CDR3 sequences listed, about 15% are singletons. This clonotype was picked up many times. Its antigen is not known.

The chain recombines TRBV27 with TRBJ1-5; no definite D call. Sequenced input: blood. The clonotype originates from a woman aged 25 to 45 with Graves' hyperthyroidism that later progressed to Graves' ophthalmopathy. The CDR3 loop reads CASSNTNQPQHF. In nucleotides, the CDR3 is TGTGCCAGCAGTAATACCAATCAGCCCCAGCATTTT.